This entry lists 18 T cell receptor beta chains sequenced from one sample in a study of identifying expanded T cells in peripheral blood (dated by TCRdb to between 2017 and 2020). Libraries came from the immunoSEQ multiplex PCR assay. Not all clones reach the TCRdb copy of this immuneACCESS table, which keeps in-frame sequences only. Checked studies attribute under half of the gap to unresolved V genes and leave the rest unexplained. This sample holds about 85,000 clones; 85% to 90% were observed only once. The ten largest clones take up around a fifth of the sample. Material for sequencing was blood. Source of these receptors: a person aged 18 to 70 in good health.

DNA of the CDR3: TGTGCCAGTAGTATATTTGGGACAGGGGTAAATCAGCCCCAGCATTTT. Translating it yields CASSIFGTGVNQPQHF. The chain uses TRBV19 and TRBJ1-5, with TRBD1 matching over 10 bases. Germline V CDR1 and CDR2: LNHDA, SQIVND (reference sequence). This CDR3 spans 16 amino acids. The V segment lost 2 bases and the J segment 4 bases; nucleotides outside the gene matches: 5.

This clone was counted at least ten times. The chain combines TRBV19 with TRBJ2-7; D is uncertain. Germline V lookup: CDR1 LNHDA, CDR2 SQIVND (reference sequence). The V and J ends lost 2 bases and 9 bases respectively, with 14 bases between them. The CDR3 consists of 13 residues. DNA of the CDR3: TGTGCCAGTAGTATACAAGATAAAGTGGGGCAGTACTTC. Translating it yields CASSIQDKVGQYF.

V is TRBV5-8 and J is TRBJ2-5; D possibly corresponds to TRBD2 (6 bases). The V end lost 0 bases, the J end lost 4 bases, and 16 bases lay between the germline ends. This CDR3 contains 16 residues. Germline values: CDR1 SGHTS, CDR2 YDEGEE. In DNA form, the CDR3 reads TGTGCCAGCAGCTTGGATTTATCCGCGGGGAGAGAGACCCAGTACTTC. As protein: CASSLDLSAGRETQYF.

The chain uses TRBV7-8 and TRBJ1-2; the match to TRBD1 covers 10 bases. In germline, CDR1 is SGHVS, CDR2 FQNEAQ. The length of the CDR3 is 15 residues. J lost 5 bases, V lost 1 base, and 4 bases had no gene match. CDR3 DNA: TGTGCCAGCAGCTTAGGGACAGGGGGTTGGTATGGCTACACCTTC. It codes for CASSLGTGGWYGYTF.

V usage is TRBV7-9 and J usage is TRBJ2-7; D uncertain. CDR1 SEHNR and CDR2 FQNEAQ come from the germline V gene (reference sequence). V lost 4 bases to trimming and J lost 6 bases, with 10 bases between them. The CDR3 totals 12 residues. The DNA of the CDR3 is TGTGCCAGCAGCTACACGTTAGGCGAGCAGTACTTC. It translates to CASSYTLGEQYF. The full variable domain, with the rest looked up from reference TRBV7-9 and TRBJ2-7, is DTGVSQNPRHKITKRGQNVTFRCDPISEHNRLYWYRQTLGQGPEFLTYFQNEAQLEKSRLLSDRFSAERPKGSFSTLEIQRTEQGDSAMYLCASSYTLGEQYFGPGTRLTVT.

This clone appeared a few times. The rearrangement links TRBV18 to TRBJ2-2, with unresolved D. V was clipped by 3 bases and J by 2 bases, with 10 bases between them. The germline V gene has CDR1 KGHSH and CDR2 LQKENI. The CDR3 length is 15 residues. The CDR3, as DNA: TGTGCCAGCTCACCTAGACTGGATAACACCGGGGAGCTGTTTTTT. It yields the protein CASSPRLDNTGELFF.

This sequence joins TRBV19 and TRBJ2-2; 9 bases match TRBD1. V trimming: 5 bases; J trimming: 5 bases; junction bases outside the gene matches: 12. This CDR3 has 17 amino acids. CDR1 and CDR2 from the germline V gene are LNHDA and SQIVND (reference sequence). CDR3 in amino acids: CASSDTGTGMSTGELFF. The CDR3 coding sequence is TGTGCCAGTAGTGACACCGGGACAGGGATGTCGACCGGGGAGCTGTTTTTT.

The chain recombines TRBV2 with TRBJ2-5, with unresolved D. V gave up 6 bases and J gave up 4 bases, with 12 bases separating them. The V gene's germline CDR1 is SNHLY and CDR2 FYNNEI. This CDR3 spans 13 amino acids. The CDR3 sequence is CASSPDGSETQYF. DNA of the CDR3: TGTGCCAGCAGCCCGGACGGATCAGAGACCCAGTACTTC.

CDR3 region: CASRTGGSYEQYF. The CDR3 DNA reads TGTGCCAGCAGAACGGGGGGGTCCTACGAGCAGTACTTC. The rearrangement links TRBV6-5 to TRBJ2-7, with 8 bases aligning to TRBD2. The CDR3 is 13 residues long. Germline trimming cut 6 bases from V and 1 base from J; bases unmatched to any gene: 2. Germline lookup yields CDR1 MNHEY and CDR2 SVGAGI.

The rearrangement links TRBV2 to TRBJ2-7; 14 bases align to TRBD2. V shed 10 bases, J shed 6 bases, and the junction held 14 bases outside the gene matches. The CDR3 has 16 residues. The germline V gene encodes CDR1 SNHLY and CDR2 FYNNEI. The CDR3 nucleotides read TGTGCCACCACACTACGACTAGCGGGGGGGCCGGGCGAGCAGTACTTC. It yields the protein CATTLRLAGGPGEQYF.

The chain combines TRBV27 with TRBJ2-5; no clear D gene. CDR1 is MNHEY, CDR2 SMNVEV, per germline (reference sequence). V lost 5 bases and J lost 4, with 14 bases in between. CDR3 length: 14 residues. CDR3 in DNA: TGTGCCAGCAGTCCTGGGGTAGTAGGAGAGACCCAGTACTTC. Translation gives CASSPGVVGETQYF.

This chain connects TRBV15 to TRBJ2-5; no firm D call. Trimming stripped 0 bases from V and 5 bases from J, with 4 bases between. The CDR3 runs to 12 residues. CDR1 is LNHNV and CDR2 is YYDKDF in the germline V gene (reference sequence). The CDR3 coding sequence is TGTGCCACCAGCAGAGATTCGGAGACCCAGTACTTC. The encoded protein is CATSRDSETQYF. Complete variable domain (other parts from reference TRBV15 and TRBJ2-5): DAMVIQNPRYQVTQFGKPVTLSCSQTLNHNVMYWYQQKSSQAPKLLFHYYDKDFNNEADTPDNFQSRRPNTSFCFLDIRSPGLGDTAMYLCATSRDSETQYFGPGTRLLVL.

The sample holds one count of this clone. One end of the junction does not line up with germline, which may come from a read error. This chain joins TRBV20-1 and TRBJ1-4; D gene ambiguous. CDR1 DFQATT and CDR2 SNEGSKA come from the germline V gene (reference sequence). This CDR3 has 11 amino acids. The CDR3 protein is CSARLSGNGLF. The CDR3 DNA reads TGCAGTGCTAGATTGTCGGGAAACGGTCTTTTT.

The chain employs TRBV6-5 and TRBJ2-1; 9 nucleotides line up with TRBD1. The germline CDR1 and CDR2 sequences are MNHEY and SVGAGI. The CDR3 totals 16 residues. V was clipped by 0 bases and J by 3 bases; unmatched bases: 3. CDR3 sequence (DNA): TGTGCCAGCAGTTACTCCGGGACAGGGATCTACAATGAGCAGTTCTTC. This encodes CASSYSGTGIYNEQFF.

The genes are TRBV7-2 and TRBJ2-3, with 14 bases fitting TRBD2. This CDR3 contains 16 residues. CDR1 is SGHTA, CDR2 FQGNSA, per germline. V shed 0 bases, J shed 4 bases, and the junction held 0 bases outside the gene matches. CDR3 nucleotide sequence: TGTGCCAGCAGCTTAGCGACTAGCGGGGGGGCAGATACGCAGTATTTT. Its protein product is CASSLATSGGADTQYF.

This chain connects TRBV19 to TRBJ2-1, with TRBD1 identical over 9 bases. The CDR3 extends over 19 amino acids. J lost 8 bases, V lost 7 bases, and 24 bases had no gene match. The V gene's germline CDR1 is LNHDA and CDR2 SQIVND (reference sequence). The CDR3 DNA is TGTGCCAGTACCCGCGTAGGGTACCCGGGACAGGGTTTCGTGGATGAGCAGTTCTTC. Residues: CASTRVGYPGQGFVDEQFF. Full variable domain (missing parts from reference TRBV19 and TRBJ2-1): DGGITQSPKYLFRKEGQNVTLSCEQNLNHDAMYWYRQDPGQGLRLIYYSQIVNDFQKGDIAEGYSVSREKKESFPLTVTSAQKNPTAFYLCASTRVGYPGQGFVDEQFFGPGTRLTVL.

The chain combines TRBV5-1 with TRBJ2-3, with 7 bases matching TRBD2. The germline gives CDR1 SGHRS, CDR2 YFSETQ. The CDR3 is made up of 14 amino acids. Trimming took 4 bases from V and 4 from J; bases not matched to a gene: 6. The CDR3 region is CASSPGLVPDTQYF. CDR3 DNA: TGCGCCAGCAGCCCCGGACTAGTCCCAGATACGCAGTATTTT.

The chain recombines TRBV5-1 with TRBJ2-3; 13 positions agree with TRBD2. The CDR3 has 16 amino acids. The V segment lost 4 bases and the J segment 6 bases; nucleotides outside the gene matches: 8. Germline V gene sequence: CDR1 SGHRS, CDR2 YFSETQ. CDR3 sequence reads: CASSAGLAGAGDTQYF. CDR3 coding DNA: TGCGCCAGCAGCGCAGGACTAGCGGGAGCGGGGGATACGCAGTATTTT.